Following are 20 T cell receptor beta chains from one sample sequenced in a study of blood T cell repertoires in COVID-19. Assay used: immunoSEQ multiplex PCR; TCRdb lists only in-frame clones, some missing. Of tens of thousands of clones listed, about nine tenths were seen once; the top ten hold just under 8.5%. Sequenced material: peripheral blood. Receptors were obtained from a woman aged 40 to 50 with active COVID-19.

The chain combines TRBV7-6 with TRBJ2-7, with 10 positions matching TRBD1. This CDR3 comprises 14 residues. Unmatched junction bases numbered 2, after V lost 5 bases and J lost 1 base. Germline-derived CDR1 and CDR2 are SGHVS and FNYEAQ. This CDR3 is CASSPDRGSYEQYF. DNA of the CDR3: TGTGCCAGCAGCCCGGACAGGGGGTCCTACGAGCAGTACTTC. The full variable domain, in which reference TRBV7-6 and TRBJ2-7 provide the parts outside the CDR3, is GAGVSQSPRYKVTKRGQDVALRCDPISGHVSLYWYRQALGQGPEFLTYFNYEAQQDKSGLPNDRFSAERPEGSISTLTIQRTEQRDSAMYRCASSPDRGSYEQYFGPGTRLTVT.

The chain has TRBV7-9 and TRBJ2-5; tentative D call: TRBD1 (5 bases). Between the trimmed V and J ends, which lost 4 bases and 1 base, there was a span of 13 bases. The CDR3 has 15 amino acids. CDR1 is SEHNR and CDR2 is FQNEAQ in the germline V gene (reference sequence). The CDR3 DNA reads as TGTGCCAGCAGCTCATTAAAAGACAGCCAAGAGACCCAGTACTTC. It specifies CASSSLKDSQETQYF.

V is TRBV7-2 and J is TRBJ2-4, with TRBD1 matching over 11 bases. CDR3 length: 16 residues. Germline values: CDR1 SGHTA, CDR2 FQGNSA. Losses at the gene ends were 1 base for V and 8 bases for J; bases not matched to a gene: 7. In nucleotides, the CDR3 is TGTGCCAGCAGCTTAGGGCCGGGACAGGGGGGACACATTCAGTACTTC. This encodes CASSLGPGQGGHIQYF.

The chain recombines TRBV7-3 with TRBJ2-7; D perhaps matches TRBD2 (6 bases). Germline CDR1 and CDR2: SGHTA and FQGTGA. V was pared by 5 bases and J by 4 bases, with 18 bases between. The CDR3 totals 15 residues. CDR3 coding DNA: TGTGCCAGCAGCCGGCGAGCGGGTATTTCGTACGAGCAGTACTTC. Translated: CASSRRAGISYEQYF. Filled out from reference TRBV7-3 and TRBJ2-7, the complete variable domain reads GAGVSQTPSNKVTEKGKYVELRCDPISGHTALYWYRQSLGQGPEFLIYFQGTGAADDSGLPNDRFFAVRPEGSVSTLKIQRTERGDSAVYLCASSRRAGISYEQYFGPGTRLTVT.

This clone has a single count. The chain uses TRBV11-2 and TRBJ1-1; 7 nucleotides agree with TRBD1. The J segment lost 6 bases and the V segment lost 0 bases, leaving 16 bases of the junction unmatched. Per the germline V gene, CDR1 is SGHAT and CDR2 is FQNNGV. CDR3 length: 18 amino acids. This CDR3 is CASSLERGSHRGGPEAFF. The DNA for the CDR3 is TGTGCCAGCAGCTTAGAAAGGGGGAGTCACAGGGGAGGCCCTGAAGCTTTCTTT.

The chain carries TRBV18 and TRBJ1-1; 7 nucleotides line up with TRBD1. The CDR3 length is 14 residues. The germline V gene has CDR1 KGHSH and CDR2 LQKENI. The V and J ends lost 3 bases and 8 bases, in that order; junction bases with no gene match: 9. CDR3 DNA: TGTGCCAGCTCACCTTACCAGGGGGAAGGGGAAGCTTTCTTT. Encoded protein: CASSPYQGEGEAFF.

This sequence joins TRBV27 and TRBJ2-5; 7 bases map to TRBD2. Germline CDR1 and CDR2: MNHEY and SMNVEV (reference sequence). J was trimmed by 0 bases and V by 3 bases; bases with no gene match: 10. The CDR3 sequence is 17 residues long. The CDR3 bases are TGTGCCAGCAGTTTCCCCTCGGAAGCGGGGTACCAAGAGACCCAGTACTTC. Its translation is CASSFPSEAGYQETQYF.

The V and J genes are TRBV18 and TRBJ1-1, with D perhaps matching TRBD1 (5 bases). The CDR3 sequence is 13 residues long. V lost 9 bases to trimming and J lost 7 bases, with 18 bases between them. CDR1 and CDR2 from the germline V gene are KGHSH and LQKENI. Written as DNA, the CDR3 is TGTGCCAGTCAGAACTCGGTAAGGGGTGAAGCTTTCTTT. Translating it yields CASQNSVRGEAFF.

Points on this clone: Its ends do not fully match the called genes, so a read error is possible. The chain links TRBV5-1 to TRBJ2-7; TRBD1 matches 8 bases. The CDR3 totals 14 residues. Germline V CDR1 and CDR2: SGHRS, YFSETQ. The chain's CDR3 is CASSLDRAPYEQYF. As DNA, the CDR3 is TGCGCCAGCAGTTTGGACAGGGCCCCCTACGAGCAGTACTTC.

This clone appeared a few times. The rearrangement uses TRBV7-9 and TRBJ1-5, with 10 bases aligning to TRBD1. Looked up from germline, CDR1 is SEHNR and CDR2 is FQNEAQ (reference sequence). This CDR3 spans 16 amino acids. V lost 5 bases to trimming and J lost 3 bases; unmatched junction nucleotides: 7. CDR3: CASSDRDRGFNQPQHF. The CDR3 region has the DNA TGTGCCAGCAGCGACCGGGACAGGGGCTTCAATCAGCCCCAGCATTTT. The variable domain in full, with the rest retrieved from reference TRBV7-9 and TRBJ1-5, is DTGVSQNPRHKITKRGQNVTFRCDPISEHNRLYWYRQTLGQGPEFLTYFQNEAQLEKSRLLSDRFSAERPKGSFSTLEIQRTEQGDSAMYLCASSDRDRGFNQPQHFGDGTRLSIL.

CDR3 DNA: TGCGCCAGCAGCTTGTATGGACAGGGAAGCACTGAAGCTTTCTTT. It encodes CASSLYGQGSTEAFF. The chain recombines TRBV5-1 with TRBJ1-1; 8 bases align to TRBD1. CDR3 size: 15 residues. Germline CDR1 is SGHRS and CDR2 is YFSETQ. Trimming removed 1 base from V and 4 bases from J; junction bases left unmatched: 6.

The chain couples TRBV9 to TRBJ1-1, with TRBD1 as a possible D gene (6 bases). Germline loops: CDR1 SGDLS, CDR2 YYNGEE. The V gene lost 0 bases and the J gene lost 0 bases, with 9 bases spanning the gap. This CDR3 has 15 amino acids. The CDR3 DNA reads as TGTGCCAGCAGCGTAGGTGACAGGCTGAACACTGAAGCTTTCTTT. Residues: CASSVGDRLNTEAFF.

This clone came up once. This chain links TRBV14 with TRBJ2-2; 12 nucleotides agree with TRBD2. The trim removed 3 bases at V and 4 bases at J, leaving 9 bases unmatched. Germline lookup yields CDR1 SGHDN and CDR2 FVKESK. This CDR3 has 18 amino acids. The DNA for the CDR3 is TGTGCCAGCAGCCAGAGACAACTAGCGGGGGGAGGCACCGGGGAGCTGTTTTTT. Its translation: CASSQRQLAGGGTGELFF.

This sequence joins TRBV6-5 and TRBJ2-7, with unresolved D. Trimming took off 6 bases at V and 1 base at J, with 13 bases between the two ends. Germline V lookup: CDR1 MNHEY, CDR2 SVGAGI. The CDR3 sequence is 14 residues long. As DNA, the CDR3 is TGTGCCAGCAGCTACCAGGTTGGTTCCTACGAGCAGTACTTC. Protein sequence: CASSYQVGSYEQYF.

V usage is TRBV5-1 and J usage is TRBJ1-4; 9 positions match TRBD1. The CDR3 totals 15 residues. Germline lookup yields CDR1 SGHRS and CDR2 YFSETQ. V was pared by 3 bases and J by 8 bases, with 8 bases of the junction left unmatched. In nucleotides, the CDR3 is TGCGCCAGCAGCTCCGAGGGACAGGGACGAGAAAAACTGTTTTTT. Amino acids: CASSSEGQGREKLFF.

J is TRBJ2-5 and V is TRBV2; D is ambiguous. V was pared by 2 bases and J by 6 bases, with 16 bases between. This CDR3 comprises 15 residues. Per the germline V gene, CDR1 is SNHLY and CDR2 is FYNNEI. The CDR3 here is CASSESKTRIQTQYF. The CDR3 DNA is TGTGCCAGCAGTGAAAGCAAGACTCGTATCCAGACCCAGTACTTC.

V is TRBV6-5 and J is TRBJ2-7; a possible D gene is TRBD1 (5 bases). The CDR3 contains 14 residues. Trimming removed 6 bases at V and 6 bases at J, with 18 bases between. Germline V gives CDR1 MNHEY, CDR2 SVGAGI. DNA of the CDR3: TGTGCCAGCAGCCGAAGGGGCAGTAACAGCGAGCAGTACTTC. Its translation is CASSRRGSNSEQYF.

This chain links TRBV19 with TRBJ1-6; D is perhaps TRBD1 (6 bases). This CDR3 region has 17 residues. Germline CDR1 LNHDA, CDR2 SQIVND (reference sequence). Trimming removed 4 bases from V and 5 bases from J, with 18 bases in between. The chain's CDR3 is CASSSPPQGRDNSPLHF. The DNA of the CDR3 is TGTGCCAGTAGTAGCCCCCCCCAGGGGCGGGATAATTCACCCCTCCACTTT.

This chain links TRBV19 with TRBJ1-1; D gene unclear. The CDR3 contains 13 residues. Per the germline V gene, CDR1 is LNHDA and CDR2 is SQIVND (reference sequence). V gave up 5 bases and J gave up 3 bases, with 10 bases separating them. The CDR3 sequence is CASSPRADTEAFF. The CDR3 region has the DNA TGTGCCAGTAGTCCGCGGGCGGACACTGAAGCTTTCTTT.

The rearrangement links TRBV5-1 to TRBJ2-5; D is perhaps TRBD1 (5 bases). The CDR3 has 14 residues. Per the germline V gene, CDR1 is SGHRS and CDR2 is YFSETQ. V was cut by 0 bases and J by 9 bases, with 15 bases left in between. CDR3 sequence: CASSLAMGPVAQYF. DNA of the CDR3: TGCGCCAGCAGCTTGGCGATGGGGCCGGTGGCCCAGTACTTC.